The 9 T cell receptor beta chains below come from one sample, sequenced in a study of CD4 T cells in relation to SARS-CoV-2 and coronaviruses. Assay: immunoSEQ multiplex PCR; the TCRdb copy retains only in-frame clones and omits some. The sample records 35,000 to 45,000 clones, about 79% being singletons. No antigen is known for these receptors. Sequencing was performed on naive CD4+ T cells from PBMCs, cultured in vitro. Subset reported: naive CD4+ T cells isolated by negative enrichment. Receptor source: an adult with COVID-19.

CDR3 coding DNA: TGTGCCAGTACCACCTCCGCCGGGACAGGGGCCTATGGCTACACCTTC. Protein: CASTTSAGTGAYGYTF. The rearrangement links TRBV19 to TRBJ1-2, with 10 bases that match TRBD1. Unmatched junction bases numbered 12, after V lost 7 bases and J lost 4 bases. Germline V gene data show CDR1 as LNHDA and CDR2 as SQIVND (reference sequence). CDR3 length equals 16 residues.

The V call is TRBV6-4, the J call TRBJ2-4; TRBD1 aligns across 8 bases. This CDR3 comprises 15 residues. CDR1 is MRHNA and CDR2 is SNTAGT in the germline V gene. V shed 6 bases, J shed 1 base, and the junction held 5 bases outside the gene matches. CDR3 residues: CASRGTGKAKNIQYF. The CDR3 DNA is TGTGCCAGCAGAGGGACAGGTAAGGCCAAAAACATTCAGTACTTC.

This sequence joins TRBV6-6 and TRBJ1-6; D is unresolved. Deletions cut 10 bases from V and 0 bases from J, with 10 bases between. Germline V gene data show CDR1 as MNHNY and CDR2 as SVGAGI (reference sequence). The CDR3 spans 14 residues. CDR3 coding DNA: TGTGCCACCGCCCGGAGCTCCTATAATTCACCCCTCCACTTT. Residues: CATARSSYNSPLHF.

This chain links TRBV30 with TRBJ1-5, with a tentative D call TRBD1 (5 bases). The CDR3 consists of 14 residues. Germline-derived CDR1 and CDR2 are GTSNPN and SVGIG (reference sequence). The V and J ends lost 5 bases and 6 bases respectively, with 17 bases between them. The CDR3 region has the DNA TGTGCCTGGGGAGGTGTGGGGGGTGGTCAGCCCCAGCATTTT. It specifies CAWGGVGGGQPQHF.

This clone has just one count. The chain joins TRBV7-2 to TRBJ2-5, with 8 bases lining up with TRBD1. In germline, CDR1 is SGHTA, CDR2 FQGNSA. Trimming cost V 6 bases and J 2 bases; bases outside gene matches: 8. This CDR3 is built from 15 residues. The CDR3 DNA follows: TGTGCCAGCAGGATAGACAGGGGACGGCAAGAGACCCAGTACTTC. This gives the protein CASRIDRGRQETQYF.

The chain joins TRBV5-5 to TRBJ2-2; tentative D call: TRBD1 (6 bases). Per the germline V gene, CDR1 is SGHKS and CDR2 is YYEKEE (reference sequence). Trimming took 4 bases from V and 4 from J, leaving 14 bases between them. There are 15 residues in the CDR3. This chain's CDR3 is CASSQFLGATGELFF. In DNA, the CDR3 is TGTGCCAGCAGCCAATTCTTGGGGGCCACCGGGGAGCTGTTTTTT.

The chain links TRBV5-4 to TRBJ2-1; 9 positions agree with TRBD1. CDR1 is SGHNT and CDR2 is YYREEE in the germline V gene (reference sequence). The V and J ends lost 0 bases and 8 bases, in that order; junction bases with no gene match: 15. This CDR3 is built from 18 residues. In DNA, the CDR3 is TGTGCCAGCAGCTTGGGCCTCGGACAGGGGATCTCGAGGGATGAGCAGTTCTTC. Its protein product is CASSLGLGQGISRDEQFF.

The CDR3 sequence is CAISVGTMGTSGKETQYF. CDR3 nucleotides: TGTGCCATCAGCGTCGGGACTATGGGGACTAGCGGGAAAGAGACCCAGTACTTC. This chain joins TRBV10-3 and TRBJ2-5; TRBD2 aligns across 13 bases. The trim removed 6 bases at V and 3 bases at J, leaving 13 bases unmatched. Germline V gives CDR1 ENHRY, CDR2 SYGVKD. The length of the CDR3 is 18 residues.

The chain has TRBV10-3 and TRBJ2-3; D unresolved. Germline values: CDR1 ENHRY, CDR2 SYGVKD. With 0 bases removed from V and 2 bases from J, the gap between germline ends came to 6 bases. The CDR3 contains 14 residues. CDR3 DNA: TGTGCCATCAGTGAGTCCGGTAACACAGATACGCAGTATTTT. It is translated as CAISESGNTDTQYF.